This T cell receptor beta chain was recorded in a study of shared clonotypes between healthy human individuals. The overall study: Each donor's CD4 naive and CD4 memory cells filled three plates apiece, CD8 naive two, and CD8 memory one.

CD45RA-negative memory and CD45RA+ naive subsets were split from the CD4+ cells. This table comes from immunoSEQ multiplex PCR, and its TCRdb copy is limited to in-frame clones, with some not included. The table shows about 1,500,000 clones, with around 97% occurring only once. Broader study findings: Lower generation probabilities were found for non-shared clonotypes than for those shared by all four donors. For naive CD4 cells, 5% to 6.5% of clonotypes were shared across a handful of donors.

About this clone: Its matching antigen is unknown.

Between the trimmed V and J ends, which lost 7 bases and 6 bases, there was a span of 9 bases. Germline V lookup: CDR1 SNHLY, CDR2 FYNNEI. This CDR3 spans 12 amino acids. The TCR was taken from a man aged 25-45 years in good health. V and J are TRBV2 and TRBJ1-4, with a tentative D call TRBD1 (5 bases). Sequenced material: naive CD4+ T cells sorted from blood. Stated subset: CD45RA+ positively selected. The chain's CDR3 is CASTGGDEKLFF. CDR3 sequence (DNA): TGTGCCAGCACGGGAGGGGATGAAAAACTGTTTTTT.